Given below is one T cell receptor beta chain in context. No antigen is known for it. The whole isolated RNA underwent reverse transcription, so sequencing captured expressed TCRB transcripts. Sequenced by immunoSEQ multiplex PCR; TCRdb stores in-frame clones only, minus some. The profile shows 400,000 to 550,000 clones, roughly 11% of them singletons. This entry belongs to a study of beta chain features in type 1 diabetes. At the level of the study: No patient-donor differences in age, gender, total cells or subset yield. Study-wide points: Among patients with Type 1 diabetes, TCRB CDR3s were moderately but significantly shorter in every one of the four CD4+ subsets. Although PCR might favor shorter templates, it would do so equally in patients and controls.

The CDR3 is made up of 12 amino acids. Germline assignment: CDR1 SEHNR and CDR2 FQNEAQ (reference sequence). Trimming stripped 5 bases from V and 8 bases from J, with 12 bases between. The sequence derives from a young woman in good health. The sample taken for sequencing was naive CD4+ T cells from blood. This rearrangement joins TRBV7-9 to TRBJ1-2; no definite D call. The CDR3 is CASSPLEPGYTF. Written as DNA, the CDR3 is TGTGCCAGCAGCCCCCTAGAGCCCGGCTACACCTTC.